This T cell receptor beta chain was observed in a study of cytomegalovirus exposure and HLA in healthy donors. V lost 10 bases, J lost 4 bases, and 6 bases stayed unmatched. This CDR3 is built from 13 residues. Germline V CDR1 and CDR2: SGHAT, FQNNGV. Both 60 Vbeta primers and 13 Jbeta primers went into the PCR. Profiling relied on immunoSEQ multiplex PCR, and the TCRdb table lists in-frame clones only, not all of them. This table holds some 100,000 clones, roughly 74% found once. The V call is TRBV11-2, the J call TRBJ1-1; 10 nucleotides line up with TRBD1. The clonotype comes from a female donor in good health and CMV-seropositive. Sequencing was carried out using PBMCs. The CDR3 reads CATTWDRGTEAFF. CDR3 in DNA: TGTGCCACAACTTGGGACAGGGGCACTGAAGCTTTCTTT.